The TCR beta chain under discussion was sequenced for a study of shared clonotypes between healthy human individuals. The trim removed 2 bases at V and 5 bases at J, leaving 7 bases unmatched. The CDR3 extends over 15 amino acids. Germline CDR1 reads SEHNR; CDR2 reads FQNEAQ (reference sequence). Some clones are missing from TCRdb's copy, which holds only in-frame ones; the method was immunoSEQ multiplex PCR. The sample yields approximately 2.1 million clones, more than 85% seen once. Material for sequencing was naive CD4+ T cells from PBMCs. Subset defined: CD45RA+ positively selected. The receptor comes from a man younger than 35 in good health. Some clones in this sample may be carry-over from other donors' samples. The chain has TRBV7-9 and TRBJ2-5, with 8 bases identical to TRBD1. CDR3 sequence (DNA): TGTGCCAGCAGCTTAATTCAGGGGGCATGGGAGACCCAGTACTTC. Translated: CASSLIQGAWETQYF. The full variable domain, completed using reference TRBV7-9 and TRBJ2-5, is DTGVSQNPRHKITKRGQNVTFRCDPISEHNRLYWYRQTLGQGPEFLTYFQNEAQLEKSRLLSDRFSAERPKGSFSTLEIQRTEQGDSAMYLCASSLIQGAWETQYFGPGTRLLVL.